The rows below give T cell receptor beta chains drawn from one sample of a study of PD-L1 blockade in urothelial cancer. Clones were read by immunoSEQ multiplex PCR, and TCRdb kept only the in-frame ones, dropping some. The table shows approximately 91,000 clones, with around four fifths occurring only once. The sequencing here drew on PBMCs, taken around atezolizumab (anti-PD-L1) treatment. The source is a man aged 70-80 years with urothelial cancer. The CDR3 runs from the conserved cysteine through the conserved F or W. Each record gives: V gene, CDR3 protein.

>TRBV11-2
CASSRTSEGNNSPLHF
>TRBV7-2
CASSLRGRGGEQYF
>TRBV6-6
CAPPRGHEQYF
>TRBV9
CASSVAPRVENEQFF
>TRBV5-1
CASSLDVENTEAFF
>TRBV5-1
CASSRAGAANTEAFF
>TRBV11-2
CASSRVGGLGGTQYF
>TRBV10-3
CAISETGTGANVLTF
>TRBV7-9
CASSFSPGGGYTF
>TRBV19
CASSIGGYDTEIDQPQHF
>TRBV6-5
CASSYSPGGTGELFF
>TRBV7-2
CASTSQRGQYF
>TRBV1
CTSSQDRRAGAGTDTQYF
>TRBV29-1
CSSRVGGWNTEAFF
>TRBV5-1
CASSSTSGGTGELFF
>TRBV19
CASSATGATGNTIYF
>TRBV7-8
CASSLGQAAGELFF
>TRBV5-1
CASSLSSGLITEQFF
>TRBV15
CATSREMEPLWAPGQGGYGYTF
>TRBV6-1
CASSLGDRGEYF
>TRBV2
CASSAQGYGYTF
>TRBV9
CASSVGPEVFSEQFF
>TRBV5-4
CASSSLGLDNEQFF
>TRBV7-8
CASSPGLAGVGEQYF
>TRBV19
CASSIGGGATNEKLFF
>TRBV19
CASSIGTSVPSPLHF
>TRBV6-1
CASSRYERNTEAFF
>TRBV7-2
CASRQARLAGHTDTQYF
>TRBV30
CAGTDYKSYNEQFF
>TRBV5-6
CASSYRDRGYGYTF
>TRBV21-1
CASSKSLRGGSGRPQHF
>TRBV11-3
CASSLAAGTDTQYF
>TRBV7-9
CASSFGQGPDTQYF
>TRBV7-9
CASSGSGMDYGYTF
>TRBV29-1
CSVEDLEGGNTEAFF
>TRBV19
CATRPRDTNSPLHF
>TRBV29-1
CSGGDRYTEAFF